Presented here are 17 T cell receptor beta chains from one specimen sequenced in a study of blood T cell repertoires in COVID-19. Data came from immunoSEQ multiplex PCR; TCRdb stores just in-frame clones and leaves some out. The sample lists 150,000 to 200,000 clones; over 70% were seen once. Sequencing was done on a sample of peripheral blood. The source of these receptors is an elderly woman with active or convalescent COVID-19.

The chain links TRBV10-3 to TRBJ2-7; D may be TRBD1 (6 bases). CDR1 ENHRY and CDR2 SYGVKD come from the germline V gene. CDR3 length: 17 residues. V was trimmed by 0 bases and J by 3 bases, leaving 18 bases between them. The CDR3 loop reads CAISESLWDNPYYEQYF. The CDR3 DNA sequence: TGTGCCATCAGTGAGTCGTTGTGGGACAATCCATACTACGAGCAGTACTTC.

The chain employs TRBV6-6 and TRBJ2-3; the match to TRBD2 covers 12 bases. Germline V gene sequence: CDR1 MNHNY, CDR2 SVGAGI (reference sequence). CDR3 length equals 20 residues. The V segment lost 5 bases and the J segment 0 bases; nucleotides outside the gene matches: 15. The CDR3 region is CASSQTSGGAGFPSTDTQYF. The CDR3 region has the DNA TGTGCCAGCAGTCAGACTAGCGGGGGCGCTGGGTTCCCTAGCACAGATACGCAGTATTTT.

The chain has TRBV3-1 (or the pseudogene TRBV3-2) and TRBJ1-5, with a tentative D call TRBD1 (6 bases). V lost 8 bases and J lost 2, with 13 bases in between. The CDR3 extends over 14 amino acids. In germline, CDR1 is LGHDT, CDR2 YNNKEL (reference sequence). CDR3 sequence: CASLPDRRNQPQHF. The CDR3 DNA is TGTGCCAGCCTACCCGACAGGCGCAATCAGCCCCAGCATTTT.

The V and J genes are TRBV19 and TRBJ1-1; 8 positions match TRBD1. The length of the CDR3 is 14 residues. Germline V gives CDR1 LNHDA, CDR2 SQIVND (reference sequence). Trimming took 6 bases from V and 5 from J; bases not matched to a gene: 8. CDR3 DNA: TGTGCCAGTAGAACCACAGGGGGGAATACTGAAGCTTTCTTT. Translation gives CASRTTGGNTEAFF.

This chain joins TRBV5-1 and TRBJ2-3; possibly TRBD1 for D (5 bases). This CDR3 has 14 amino acids. Looked up from germline, CDR1 is SGHRS and CDR2 is YFSETQ. The ends were cut back, 5 bases at V and 2 bases at J, with 12 bases in the middle. As DNA, the CDR3 is TGCGCCAGCAGACCCAGGGCCACCACAGATACGCAGTATTTT. It yields the protein CASRPRATTDTQYF.

This sequence joins TRBV13 and TRBJ2-1; 14 positions agree with TRBD2. This CDR3 contains 18 residues. Germline V CDR1 and CDR2: PRHDT, FYEKMQ (reference sequence). V shed 4 bases, J shed 9 bases, and the junction held 14 bases outside the gene matches. The CDR3 sequence: CASSSSMGLAGEGSEQFF. DNA of the CDR3: TGTGCCAGCAGCTCAAGCATGGGACTAGCGGGGGAGGGCAGTGAGCAGTTCTTC. Filled out from reference TRBV13 and TRBJ2-1, the complete variable domain reads AAGVIQSPRHLIKEKRETATLKCYPIPRHDTVYWYQQGPGQDPQFLISFYEKMQSDKGSIPDRFSAQQFSDYHSELNMSSLELGDSALYFCASSSSMGLAGEGSEQFFGPGTRLTVL.

The chain joins TRBV7-9 to TRBJ1-2; 7 bases align to TRBD1. The CDR3 is 14 residues long. Trimming took 5 bases from V and 3 from J; bases not matched to a gene: 6. Germline assignment: CDR1 SEHNR and CDR2 FQNEAQ (reference sequence). The CDR3 sequence is CASSLGTGDYGYTF. CDR3 in DNA: TGTGCCAGCAGCCTGGGTACAGGGGACTATGGCTACACCTTC.

The genes are TRBV4-2 and TRBJ2-3, with 8 nucleotides matching TRBD2. The CDR3 is 16 amino acids. The V gene end was trimmed by 2 bases and the J gene end by 3 bases; junction bases not matched to a gene: 7. The germline CDR1 and CDR2 sequences are LGHNA and YNFKEQ. CDR3 nucleotide sequence: TGTGCCAGCAGCCAATTAGCGGGGTCCTCAACAGATACGCAGTATTTT. This sequence encodes CASSQLAGSSTDTQYF.

This chain connects TRBV6-6 to TRBJ1-2; 8 nucleotides align to TRBD1. J was trimmed by 5 bases and V by 4 bases; bases with no gene match: 3. Germline CDR1 MNHNY, CDR2 SVGAGI (reference sequence). The CDR3 is made up of 13 amino acids. The CDR3: CASSFRTGYGYTF. CDR3 DNA sequence: TGTGCCAGCAGTTTCCGGACAGGGTATGGCTACACCTTC.

This clone was recorded a few times. V and J are TRBV19 and TRBJ2-7, with D possibly TRBD2 on 7 matching bases. The CDR3 is 12 amino acids. Germline lookup yields CDR1 LNHDA and CDR2 SQIVND (reference sequence). Trimming shortened V by 3 bases and J by 8 bases, and 11 bases separated the two germline ends. CDR3 residues: CASSIGGQQQYF. The CDR3 DNA sequence: TGTGCCAGTAGTATCGGGGGGCAGCAGCAGTACTTC.

This clone was picked up one time. The genes are TRBV18 and TRBJ2-7; possible D gene TRBD2, 6 bases. Per germline, CDR1 KGHSH and CDR2 LQKENI. Trimming removed 3 bases from V and 0 bases from J, with 18 bases in between. This CDR3 has 17 amino acids. Here the CDR3 reads CASSPGSGAGSSYEQYF. For the CDR3, the DNA is TGTGCCAGCTCACCGGGTTCCGGGGCGGGAAGCTCCTACGAGCAGTACTTC.

The chain combines TRBV5-1 with TRBJ2-2; the match to TRBD2 covers 8 bases. The length of the CDR3 is 17 residues. Trimming at V came to 4 bases and at J to 7 bases, leaving 15 bases not matched to a gene. The germline gives CDR1 SGHRS, CDR2 YFSETQ. This CDR3 reads CASSPRGAGGALGELFF. Here the CDR3 DNA reads TGCGCCAGCAGCCCCCGGGGAGCCGGGGGGGCACTCGGGGAGCTGTTTTTT.

The rearrangement uses TRBV28 and TRBJ2-5; 14 bases align to TRBD2. V lost 3 bases to trimming and J lost 2 bases; unmatched junction nucleotides: 2. Germline V gene data show CDR1 as MDHEN and CDR2 as SYDVKM. The CDR3 is 16 residues long. CDR3 sequence: CASSFGLAGGQETQYF. Written as DNA, the CDR3 is TGTGCCAGCAGTTTCGGACTAGCGGGGGGACAAGAGACCCAGTACTTC.

In its sample, this clone was seen once. The V call is TRBV2, the J call TRBJ1-2; 7 nucleotides match TRBD1. The CDR3 is 12 amino acids. The germline V gene has CDR1 SNHLY and CDR2 FYNNEI. The V gene end was trimmed by 7 bases and the J gene end by 5 bases; junction bases not matched to a gene: 4. The CDR3 region is CASTQGVYGYTF. The CDR3 DNA reads TGTGCCAGCACTCAGGGGGTGTATGGCTACACCTTC.

This clone was seen only once. The CDR3 is CASSVPTGAGEQYF. The CDR3 coding sequence is TGTGCCAGCAGCGTACCGACAGGGGCCGGGGAGCAGTACTTC. This rearrangement joins TRBV5-5 to TRBJ2-7; 8 positions agree with TRBD1. Germline CDR1 and CDR2: SGHKS and YYEKEE (reference sequence). This CDR3 region has 14 residues. V trimming: 4 bases; J trimming: 7 bases; junction bases outside the gene matches: 10.

The chain recombines TRBV4-1 with TRBJ1-5, with 10 bases lining up with TRBD1. The CDR3 is 17 residues long. V lost 2 bases to trimming and J lost 6 bases; unmatched junction nucleotides: 10. Germline V gene data show CDR1 as MGHRA and CDR2 as YSYEKL. In DNA, the CDR3 is TGCGCCAGCAGCCAAAAAGGAGAGACAGGGGGCCTTCAGCCCCAGCATTTT. Its translation is CASSQKGETGGLQPQHF.

This clone came up once. The chain has TRBV9 and TRBJ1-3; D remains ambiguous. The CDR3 has 15 amino acids. CDR1 is SGDLS and CDR2 is YYNGEE in the germline V gene. V gave up 2 bases and J gave up 3 bases, with 12 bases separating them. The CDR3: CASSVNAGLGNTIYF. CDR3 in DNA: TGTGCCAGCAGCGTTAACGCAGGCCTTGGAAACACCATATATTTT.